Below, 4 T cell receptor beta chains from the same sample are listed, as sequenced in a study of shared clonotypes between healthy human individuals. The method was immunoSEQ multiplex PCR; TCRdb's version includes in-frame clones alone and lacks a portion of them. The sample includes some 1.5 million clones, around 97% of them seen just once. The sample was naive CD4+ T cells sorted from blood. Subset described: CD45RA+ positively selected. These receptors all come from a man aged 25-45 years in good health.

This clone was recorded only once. CDR3 amino acids: CASSETSYNEQFF. The CDR3, as DNA: TGCGCCAGCAGTGAAACCTCCTACAATGAGCAGTTCTTC. The J gene is TRBJ2-1, the V gene TRBV10-1; D gene ambiguous. V was trimmed by 3 bases and J by 0 bases, leaving 3 bases between them. The CDR3 loop spans 13 amino acids. Germline CDR1 reads WNHNN; CDR2 reads SYGVQD (reference sequence).

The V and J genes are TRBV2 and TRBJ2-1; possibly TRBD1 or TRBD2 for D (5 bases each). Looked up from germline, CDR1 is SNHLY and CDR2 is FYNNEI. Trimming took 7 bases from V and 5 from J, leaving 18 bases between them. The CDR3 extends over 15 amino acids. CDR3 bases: TGTGCCAGCACCAAGGGGCGGGTCGGGGACAATGAGCAGTTCTTC. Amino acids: CASTKGRVGDNEQFF. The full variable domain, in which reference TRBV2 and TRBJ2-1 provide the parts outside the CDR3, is EPEVTQTPSHQVTQMGQEVILRCVPISNHLYFYWYRQILGQKVEFLVSFYNNEISEKSEIFDDQFSVERPDGSNFTLKIRSTKLEDSAMYFCASTKGRVGDNEQFFGPGTRLTVL.

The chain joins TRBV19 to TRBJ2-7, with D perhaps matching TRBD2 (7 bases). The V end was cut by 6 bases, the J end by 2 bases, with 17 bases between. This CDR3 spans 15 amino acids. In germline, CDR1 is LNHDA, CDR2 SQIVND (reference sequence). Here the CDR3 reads CASRPQAGAPYEQYF. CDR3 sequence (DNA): TGTGCCAGTAGACCCCAGGCGGGGGCACCCTACGAGCAGTACTTC.

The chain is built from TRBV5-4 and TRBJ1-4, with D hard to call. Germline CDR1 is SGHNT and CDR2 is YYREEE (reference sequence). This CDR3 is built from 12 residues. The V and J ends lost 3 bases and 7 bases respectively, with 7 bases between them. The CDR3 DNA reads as TGTGCCAGCAGCTCCCCTCGTGAAAAACTGTTTTTT. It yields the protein CASSSPREKLFF.